The clone carrying this TCR beta chain was recorded a few times. What it binds is unknown. Every TCR beta cDNA library bore unique molecular identifiers. In TCRdb, the PCR reads were re-called with MiXCR into one record per CDR3 protein. The top ten clones hold around 15% of a sample with a few hundred thousand distinct CDR3 sequences, approximately 38% of them seen once. This entry comes from a study of post-analysis software for immune sequencing data. Study findings and constraints: In patients, TRBV5-6, TRBV5-1 and TRBV20-1 belonged to five TRBV segments found more frequently than in controls.

Germline-derived CDR1 and CDR2 are DFQATT and SNEGSKA (reference sequence). This CDR3 contains 15 residues. Trimming cost V 5 bases and J 7 bases, with 18 bases left between them. This sequence was found in a girl between 5 and 17 years old with multiple sclerosis. V usage is TRBV20-1 and J usage is TRBJ1-6, with D possibly matching TRBD1 (5 bases). The source material was blood. The CDR3 here is CSASLVGASNSPLHF. CDR3 nucleotides: TGCAGTGCTTCACTGGTCGGGGCATCAAATTCACCCCTCCACTTT.